This T cell receptor (beta chain) was captured by sequencing in a study of T-cell reconstitution after alpha-beta-depleted transplantation in children. TCRbeta library construction was performed incorporating unique molecular identifiers. One entry per CDR3 protein, called by TCRdb with MiXCR from the PCR reads. The sample includes fewer than 550,000 distinct CDR3 sequences, roughly 11% of them seen just once. CDR3 size: 16 residues. V shed 0 bases and J 7 bases; nucleotides not matched to a gene: 10. The germline V gene has CDR1 MNHEY and CDR2 SMNVEV (reference sequence). This material consisted of PBMCs, mostly from graft donor cells, taken 180 days after TCRalphabeta/CD19-depleted stem cell transplant. The rearrangement links TRBV27 to TRBJ2-3; 7 positions agree with TRBD2. The clonotype originates from a female patient aged 2-10 years who had a stem cell transplant for aplastic anemia, so the T cells may come from the graft donor. This CDR3 is CASSLSRRSGTNTQYF. DNA of the CDR3: TGTGCCAGCAGTTTATCCAGGCGGAGCGGGACGAATACGCAGTATTTT.